This entry features one T cell receptor beta chain sequence. Its antigen is still unknown. The record originates from a study of cytomegalovirus exposure and HLA in healthy donors. Use of 60 Vbeta and 13 Jbeta primers characterized the PCR. Clones were sequenced by immunoSEQ multiplex PCR, and TCRdb holds only the in-frame ones, with some missing. The sample totals approximately 80,000 clones. CDR3 length: 14 amino acids. Germline V gene lookup returns CDR1 SQVTM and CDR2 ANQGSEA. V lost 6 bases and J lost 1, with 15 bases in between. Study-level findings and limits: One later analysis reportedly identified an Asian-associated ancestry cluster that showed fewer N-insertions than the approximately 700-donor mean.

The TCR was taken from a woman aged 30 to 39 in good health and CMV-seronegative. The chain has TRBV29-1 and TRBJ1-1; weak D call: TRBD1 (6 bases). The sequenced sample consisted of PBMCs. CDR3 sequence reads: CSVRTAISNTEAFF. The CDR3 bases are TGCAGCGTGAGGACAGCTATCTCGAACACTGAAGCTTTCTTT.